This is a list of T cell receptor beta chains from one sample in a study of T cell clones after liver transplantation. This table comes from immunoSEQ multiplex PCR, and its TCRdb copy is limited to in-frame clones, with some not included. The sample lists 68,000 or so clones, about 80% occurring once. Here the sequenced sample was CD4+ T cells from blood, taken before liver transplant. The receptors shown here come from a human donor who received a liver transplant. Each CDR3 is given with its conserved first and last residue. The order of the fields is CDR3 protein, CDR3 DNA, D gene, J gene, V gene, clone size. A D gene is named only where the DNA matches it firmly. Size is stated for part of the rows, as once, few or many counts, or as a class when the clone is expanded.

CDR3aa: CASSLGRGGEQYF; CDR3nt: TGTGCCAGCAGCTTAGGCAGAGGGGGCGAGCAGTACTTC; d_gene: -; j_gene: TRBJ2-7; v_gene: TRBV5-6; abundance: -
CDR3aa: CASSSHRALHYGYTF; CDR3nt: TGTGCCAGCAGCTCCCACAGGGCGCTGCACTATGGCTACACCTTC; d_gene: -; j_gene: TRBJ1-2; v_gene: TRBV7-9; abundance: few
CDR3aa: CASSVDGGSVYEQYF; CDR3nt: TGTGCCAGCAGCGTAGACGGCGGGTCCGTCTACGAGCAGTACTTC; d_gene: -; j_gene: TRBJ2-7; v_gene: TRBV9; abundance: once
CDR3aa: CASSLKDRGLADTQYF; CDR3nt: TGTGCCAGCAGTTTAAAGGACAGGGGTCTCGCAGATACGCAGTATTTT; d_gene: TRBD1; j_gene: TRBJ2-3; v_gene: TRBV28; abundance: -
CDR3aa: CASSLGGTGGVEQYF; CDR3nt: TGTGCCAGCAGTTTAGGGGGAACAGGGGGCGTCGAGCAGTACTTC; d_gene: TRBD1; j_gene: TRBJ2-7; v_gene: TRBV27; abundance: -
CDR3aa: CASSYGQAGANVLTF; CDR3nt: TGTGCCAGCAGCTATGGACAGGCTGGGGCCAACGTCCTGACTTTC; d_gene: TRBD1; j_gene: TRBJ2-6; v_gene: TRBV5-4; abundance: -
CDR3aa: CASSEADPPTFRYGYTF; CDR3nt: TGCGCCAGCAGTGAGGCGGACCCCCCGACATTCCGCTATGGCTACACCTTC; d_gene: -; j_gene: TRBJ1-2; v_gene: TRBV10-1; abundance: -
CDR3aa: CASSLGGDETQYF; CDR3nt: TGTGCCAGCAGCTTAGGGGGGGACGAGACCCAGTACTTC; d_gene: -; j_gene: TRBJ2-5; v_gene: TRBV7-7; abundance: -
CDR3aa: CASRQPYYTEAFF; CDR3nt: TGTGCCAGCCGACAGCCGTATTACACTGAAGCTTTCTTT; d_gene: -; j_gene: TRBJ1-1; v_gene: TRBV7-2; abundance: -
CDR3aa: CASSFLGTSDYEQYF; CDR3nt: TGCGCCAGCAGCTTCCTCGGGACTAGCGACTACGAGCAGTACTTC; d_gene: TRBD2; j_gene: TRBJ2-7; v_gene: TRBV5-1; abundance: -
CDR3aa: CASSSLRGRAPGELFF; CDR3nt: TGTGCCAGCAGCTCCCTTAGGGGGAGGGCCCCCGGGGAGCTGTTTTTT; d_gene: -; j_gene: TRBJ2-2; v_gene: TRBV11-2; abundance: -
CDR3aa: CASSEPSGRTPYEQYF; CDR3nt: TGTGCCAGCAGTGAACCTAGCGGGAGGACCCCCTACGAGCAGTACTTC; d_gene: TRBD2; j_gene: TRBJ2-7; v_gene: TRBV6-1; abundance: once
CDR3aa: CASRVRDREVNEQFF; CDR3nt: TGTGCCAGCAGAGTACGGGACAGGGAGGTCAATGAGCAGTTCTTC; d_gene: TRBD1; j_gene: TRBJ2-1; v_gene: TRBV6-1; abundance: -
CDR3aa: CASRFTGQETQYF; CDR3nt: TGCGCCAGCAGGTTCACAGGACAAGAGACCCAGTACTTC; d_gene: -; j_gene: TRBJ2-5; v_gene: TRBV10-2; abundance: -
CDR3aa: CASSSGQAGGYTF; CDR3nt: TGTGCCAGCAGCTCCGGACAGGCGGGGGGCTACACCTTC; d_gene: TRBD1; j_gene: TRBJ1-2; v_gene: TRBV7-2; abundance: few
CDR3aa: CASSPTGGSPSEQYF; CDR3nt: TGTGCCAGCAGTCCCACAGGGGGCAGCCCGTCCGAGCAGTACTTC; d_gene: TRBD1; j_gene: TRBJ2-7; v_gene: TRBV27; abundance: once
CDR3aa: CASRLAGGTGELFF; CDR3nt: TGTGCCAGCAGACTAGCGGGAGGGACCGGGGAGCTGTTTTTT; d_gene: TRBD2; j_gene: TRBJ2-2; v_gene: TRBV27; abundance: -
CDR3aa: CASSEIRDRGNEQYF; CDR3nt: TGTGCCAGCAGTGAGATCCGGGACAGGGGGAACGAGCAGTACTTC; d_gene: TRBD1; j_gene: TRBJ2-7; v_gene: TRBV6-1; abundance: -
CDR3aa: CASSVAGPLVGTDTQYF; CDR3nt: TGTGCCAGCAGCGTAGCTGGCCCCTTGGTTGGCACAGATACGCAGTATTTT; d_gene: -; j_gene: TRBJ2-3; v_gene: TRBV9; abundance: -
CDR3aa: CASSPLGQQYGYTF; CDR3nt: TGTGCCAGCAGTCCCTTGGGACAGCAATATGGCTACACCTTC; d_gene: TRBD1; j_gene: TRBJ1-2; v_gene: TRBV27; abundance: once
CDR3aa: CASDSGVGGDTQYF; CDR3nt: TGCGCCAGCGATTCTGGCGTAGGGGGAGATACGCAGTATTTT; d_gene: -; j_gene: TRBJ2-3; v_gene: TRBV5-1; abundance: -
CDR3aa: CASSLNRVGGELFF; CDR3nt: TGTGCCAGCAGCTTAAACAGGGTCGGCGGGGAGCTGTTTTTT; d_gene: -; j_gene: TRBJ2-2; v_gene: TRBV7-8; abundance: -
CDR3aa: CASSEDGLNTEAFF; CDR3nt: TGCGCCAGCAGCGAGGACGGGCTAAACACTGAAGCTTTCTTT; d_gene: -; j_gene: TRBJ1-1; v_gene: TRBV5-1; abundance: -
CDR3aa: CASSERGGAAGTQYF; CDR3nt: TGCGCCAGCAGTGAGAGGGGGGGCGCGGCGGGGACGCAGTATTTT; d_gene: -; j_gene: TRBJ2-3; v_gene: TRBV10-1; abundance: -
CDR3aa: CASSVIRGAGDGYTF; CDR3nt: TGTGCCAGCAGTGTCATCAGGGGGGCGGGGGATGGCTACACCTTC; d_gene: TRBD1; j_gene: TRBJ1-2; v_gene: TRBV2; abundance: -
CDR3aa: CASSVTTGTSGIANTGELFF; CDR3nt: TGTGCCAGTAGTGTCACCACCGGGACTAGCGGGATCGCGAACACCGGGGAGCTGTTTTTT; d_gene: TRBD2; j_gene: TRBJ2-2; v_gene: TRBV19; abundance: -
CDR3aa: CASSVWGSSGHNEQFF; CDR3nt: TGTGCCAGCAGTGTTTGGGGGTCTAGCGGCCACAATGAGCAGTTCTTC; d_gene: TRBD2; j_gene: TRBJ2-1; v_gene: TRBV6-1; abundance: -
CDR3aa: CASSDLAGAGTGELFF; CDR3nt: TGCGCCAGCAGTGACTTAGCGGGAGCGGGCACCGGGGAGCTGTTTTTT; d_gene: TRBD2; j_gene: TRBJ2-2; v_gene: TRBV10-2; abundance: -
CDR3aa: CASGGRGWTSGADTQYF; CDR3nt: TGCGCCTCTGGAGGCAGGGGTTGGACTAGCGGGGCAGATACGCAGTATTTT; d_gene: TRBD2; j_gene: TRBJ2-3; v_gene: TRBV5-1; abundance: -
CDR3aa: CSVDSRDETQYF; CDR3nt: TGCAGCGTTGATTCCAGGGACGAGACCCAGTACTTC; d_gene: -; j_gene: TRBJ2-5; v_gene: TRBV29-1; abundance: -
CDR3aa: CASRWNQETQYF; CDR3nt: TGTGCCAGCAGGTGGAACCAAGAGACCCAGTACTTC; d_gene: -; j_gene: TRBJ2-5; v_gene: TRBV2; abundance: -
CDR3aa: CASSSGGFMNTEAFF; CDR3nt: TGTGCCAGCAGCTCAGGGGGCTTCATGAACACTGAAGCTTTCTTT; d_gene: TRBD1; j_gene: TRBJ1-1; v_gene: TRBV5-4; abundance: -
CDR3aa: CASSSPPGVFLNTEAFF; CDR3nt: TGTGCCAGCAGTTCCCCCCCGGGAGTCTTTCTGAACACTGAAGCTTTCTTT; d_gene: -; j_gene: TRBJ1-1; v_gene: TRBV28; abundance: -
CDR3aa: CASSVGEGAYGYTF; CDR3nt: TGTGCCAGCAGCGTAGGTGAAGGGGCCTATGGCTACACCTTC; d_gene: -; j_gene: TRBJ1-2; v_gene: TRBV9; abundance: -
CDR3aa: CASRRQGSYATIYF; CDR3nt: TGTGCCAGCAGGCGACAGGGATCCTACGCCACCATATATTTT; d_gene: TRBD1; j_gene: TRBJ1-3; v_gene: TRBV28; abundance: -
CDR3aa: CASSEAQVGNEKLFF; CDR3nt: TGTGCCAGCAGTGAAGCGCAGGTGGGGAACGAAAAACTGTTTTTT; d_gene: -; j_gene: TRBJ1-4; v_gene: TRBV6-1; abundance: -
CDR3aa: CASSPIGTGQGNEQFF; CDR3nt: TGTGCCAGCTCACCAATCGGAACAGGGCAGGGCAATGAGCAGTTCTTC; d_gene: -; j_gene: TRBJ2-1; v_gene: TRBV18; abundance: -
CDR3aa: CASRPSTGSNIQYF; CDR3nt: TGTGCCAGCAGACCATCGACAGGCTCCAACATTCAGTACTTC; d_gene: -; j_gene: TRBJ2-4; v_gene: TRBV28; abundance: -
CDR3aa: CASSLTAGVGNEQFF; CDR3nt: TGCGCCAGCAGCTTAACAGCGGGAGTAGGTAATGAGCAGTTCTTC; d_gene: TRBD2; j_gene: TRBJ2-1; v_gene: TRBV5-1; abundance: -
CDR3aa: CASSVATGRRNYGYTF; CDR3nt: TGTGCCAGCAGCGTAGCTACGGGGAGGAGGAACTATGGCTACACCTTC; d_gene: -; j_gene: TRBJ1-2; v_gene: TRBV9; abundance: -
CDR3aa: CASSSPGRGNYGYTF; CDR3nt: TGTGCCAGCAGTTCCCCAGGGAGGGGCAACTATGGCTACACCTTC; d_gene: -; j_gene: TRBJ1-2; v_gene: TRBV28; abundance: few
CDR3aa: CASSRGQAAYEQYF; CDR3nt: TGTGCCAGCAGCCGAGGACAGGCTGCCTACGAGCAGTACTTC; d_gene: TRBD1; j_gene: TRBJ2-7; v_gene: TRBV6-6; abundance: -
CDR3aa: CASSYPGTDTQYF; CDR3nt: TGTGCCAGCAGTTATCCGGGCACAGATACGCAGTATTTT; d_gene: -; j_gene: TRBJ2-3; v_gene: TRBV6-5; abundance: -
CDR3aa: CAWRGRRQGWYNEQFF; CDR3nt: TGTGCCTGGAGGGGAAGAAGACAGGGTTGGTACAATGAGCAGTTCTTC; d_gene: TRBD1; j_gene: TRBJ2-1; v_gene: TRBV30; abundance: -
CDR3aa: CASSPLIGTGSGELFF; CDR3nt: TGTGCCAGCAGTCCGTTAATCGGGACAGGGTCCGGGGAGCTGTTTTTT; d_gene: TRBD1; j_gene: TRBJ2-2; v_gene: TRBV28; abundance: -
CDR3aa: CASSPPQGEAFF; CDR3nt: TGTGCCAGCTCACCACCTCAGGGGGAAGCTTTCTTT; d_gene: -; j_gene: TRBJ1-1; v_gene: TRBV18; abundance: -
CDR3aa: CASSQQGSSYEQYF; CDR3nt: TGTGCCAGCTCACAGCAGGGTAGCTCCTACGAGCAGTACTTC; d_gene: -; j_gene: TRBJ2-7; v_gene: TRBV18; abundance: -
CDR3aa: CASSYDRGRETQYF; CDR3nt: TGTGCCAGCAGTTACGATAGGGGAAGGGAGACCCAGTACTTC; d_gene: -; j_gene: TRBJ2-5; v_gene: TRBV6-6; abundance: -
CDR3aa: CASSKRLAGVRATDTQYF; CDR3nt: TGTGCCAGCAGCAAACGACTAGCGGGAGTGAGGGCCACAGATACGCAGTATTTT; d_gene: -; j_gene: TRBJ2-3; v_gene: TRBV21-1; abundance: once
CDR3aa: CASSQDRLAGVYEQYF; CDR3nt: TGCGCCAGCAGCCAAGATCGACTAGCGGGAGTCTACGAGCAGTACTTC; d_gene: TRBD2; j_gene: TRBJ2-7; v_gene: TRBV4-3; abundance: few
CDR3aa: CASSLFMNTEAFF; CDR3nt: TGTGCCAGCAGCTTATTCATGAACACTGAAGCTTTCTTT; d_gene: -; j_gene: TRBJ1-1; v_gene: TRBV11-2; abundance: -
CDR3aa: CASSLTYRDTSNGYTF; CDR3nt: TGTGCCAGCTCACTAACGTACCGGGACACGTCGAACGGCTACACCTTC; d_gene: -; j_gene: TRBJ1-2; v_gene: TRBV18; abundance: -
CDR3aa: CASSESGGSGNTIYF; CDR3nt: TGTGCCAGCAGTGAATCAGGCGGCTCTGGAAACACCATATATTTT; d_gene: -; j_gene: TRBJ1-3; v_gene: TRBV25-1; abundance: once
CDR3aa: CASRWGTGVFNTEAFF; CDR3nt: TGTGCCAGCAGATGGGGGACAGGGGTCTTCAACACTGAAGCTTTCTTT; d_gene: TRBD1; j_gene: TRBJ1-1; v_gene: TRBV7-8; abundance: -
CDR3aa: CASSSGTGGYEQYF; CDR3nt: TGTGCCAGCAGTTCCGGGACAGGGGGCTACGAGCAGTACTTC; d_gene: TRBD1; j_gene: TRBJ2-7; v_gene: TRBV6-5; abundance: -
CDR3aa: CASSAIRGQPQHF; CDR3nt: TGTGCCAGCAGTGCGATCCGGGGGCAGCCCCAGCATTTT; d_gene: -; j_gene: TRBJ1-5; v_gene: TRBV2; abundance: -
CDR3aa: CASSADRGGYGYTF; CDR3nt: TGTGCCAGCAGCGCCGACAGGGGAGGCTATGGCTACACCTTC; d_gene: TRBD1; j_gene: TRBJ1-2; v_gene: TRBV9; abundance: -
CDR3aa: CASSVGQGGTF; CDR3nt: TGTGCCAGCAGTGTTGGACAGGGAGGAACCTTC; d_gene: TRBD1; j_gene: TRBJ1-2; v_gene: TRBV2; abundance: few
CDR3aa: CASSLGGPYEQYF; CDR3nt: TGCGCCAGCAGCTTGGGGGGGCCCTACGAGCAGTACTTC; d_gene: -; j_gene: TRBJ2-7; v_gene: TRBV5-1; abundance: -